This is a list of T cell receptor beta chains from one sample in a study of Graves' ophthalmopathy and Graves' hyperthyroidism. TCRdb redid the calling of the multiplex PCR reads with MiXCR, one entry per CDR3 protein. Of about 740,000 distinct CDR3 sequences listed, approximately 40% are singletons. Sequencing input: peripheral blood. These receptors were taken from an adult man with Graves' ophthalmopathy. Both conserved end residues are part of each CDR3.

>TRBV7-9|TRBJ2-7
CASSSGTSSNEQYF
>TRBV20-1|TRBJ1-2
CSAGDKGQGDGYTF
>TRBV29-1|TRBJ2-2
CSTFGPGVSTGELFF
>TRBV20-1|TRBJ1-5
CSARQHSNQPQHF
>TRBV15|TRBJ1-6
CATSQDSGRTPLHF
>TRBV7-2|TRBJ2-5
CASSRDSLLTETQYF
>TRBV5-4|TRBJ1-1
CASSLKDRVRLVDTEAFF
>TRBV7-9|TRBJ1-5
CASSLSGLGQPQHF
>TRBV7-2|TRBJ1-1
CASSPLGVSMNTEAFF
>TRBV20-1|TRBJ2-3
CSALDAASGSSADTQYF
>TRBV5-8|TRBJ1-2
CASRAANYGYTF
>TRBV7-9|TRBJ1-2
CASSLPGGYTF
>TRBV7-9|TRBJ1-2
CASSSPKGSRDGYTF
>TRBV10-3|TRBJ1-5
CAISDKQQGGTNQPQHF
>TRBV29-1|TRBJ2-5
CSVGTGDWETQYF
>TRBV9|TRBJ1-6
CASSTRQGHNSPLHF
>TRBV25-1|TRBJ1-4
CASSYSRGASEKLFF
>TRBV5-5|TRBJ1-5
CASSPRARGLNNQPQHF
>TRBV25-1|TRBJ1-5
CASSDRANQPQHF
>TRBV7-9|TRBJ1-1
CASSLDPYTEAFF
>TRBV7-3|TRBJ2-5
CASSPNGTGLRPQYF
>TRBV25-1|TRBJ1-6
CASSPRQGRRGSPLHF
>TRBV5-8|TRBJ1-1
CASSLPGRDTEAFF
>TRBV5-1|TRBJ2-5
CASSLEGGEETQYF
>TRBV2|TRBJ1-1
CASSPWENTEAFF
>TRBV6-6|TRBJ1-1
CASSYSRQTQAFF
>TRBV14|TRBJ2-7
CASSWRDGPYEQYF
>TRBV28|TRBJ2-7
CASNTQGTFFDSYEQYF
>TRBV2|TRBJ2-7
CASSPGGAPYEQYF
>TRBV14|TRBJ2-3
CASSQDPAADTQYF
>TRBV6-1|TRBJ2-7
CASRGQGAFEQYF
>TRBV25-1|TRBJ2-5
CASSEWDRPTETQYF
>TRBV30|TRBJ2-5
CAWSPLTNQETQYF
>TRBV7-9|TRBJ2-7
CASSLGAEQYF
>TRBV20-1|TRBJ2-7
CSATGTGSYEQYF
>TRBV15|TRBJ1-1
CATSRDQGFSTEAFF